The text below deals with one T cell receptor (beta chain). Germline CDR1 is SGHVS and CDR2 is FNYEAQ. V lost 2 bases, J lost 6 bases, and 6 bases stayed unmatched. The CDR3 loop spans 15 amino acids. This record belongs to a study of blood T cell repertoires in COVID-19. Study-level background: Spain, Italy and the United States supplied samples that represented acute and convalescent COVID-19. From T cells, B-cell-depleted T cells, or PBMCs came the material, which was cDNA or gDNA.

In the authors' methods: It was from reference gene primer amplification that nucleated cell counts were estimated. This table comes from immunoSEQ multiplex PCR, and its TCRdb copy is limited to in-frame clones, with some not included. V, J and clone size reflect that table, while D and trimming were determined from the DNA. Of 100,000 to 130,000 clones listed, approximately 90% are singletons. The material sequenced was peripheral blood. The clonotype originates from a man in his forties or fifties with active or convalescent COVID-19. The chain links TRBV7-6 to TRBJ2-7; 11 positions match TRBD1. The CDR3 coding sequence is TGTGCCAGCAGCTTACTGGACAGGGGGCACGGCGAGCAGTACTTC. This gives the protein CASSLLDRGHGEQYF. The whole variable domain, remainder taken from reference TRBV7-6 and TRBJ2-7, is GAGVSQSPRYKVTKRGQDVALRCDPISGHVSLYWYRQALGQGPEFLTYFNYEAQQDKSGLPNDRFSAERPEGSISTLTIQRTEQRDSAMYRCASSLLDRGHGEQYFGPGTRLTVT.